These 19 T cell receptor beta chains were all obtained from the same sample, sequenced in a study of control samples from healthy donors and cancer patients (dated by TCRdb to 2020 to 2021). The library was obtained by the immunoSEQ multiplex PCR assay. Held by TCRdb, this immuneACCESS table contains in-frame sequences only and omits some clones. Under half of the omission traces to an unresolved V gene where checked; the cause of the rest is unknown. The table for this sample lists 80,000 to 100,000 clones; just over 85% of them were counted only once. Jointly, the top ten make up around 14% of the sample. What was sequenced was blood. These TCRs come from a man aged 25-40 years in good health.

This chain uses TRBV5-6 with TRBJ1-5, with no clear D. V dropped 2 bases and J dropped 4 bases, with 7 bases sitting between them. The germline CDR1 and CDR2 sequences are SGHDT and YYEEEE. The CDR3 extends over 13 amino acids. In DNA, the CDR3 is TGTGCCAGCAGCTTCGGCAAAAATCAGCCCCAGCATTTT. This codes for CASSFGKNQPQHF. The variable domain in full, completed from reference TRBV5-6 and TRBJ1-5, reads DAGVTQSPTHLIKTRGQQVTLRCSPKSGHDTVSWYQQALGQGPQFIFQYYEEEERQRGNFPDRFSGHQFPNYSSELNVNALLLGDSALYLCASSFGKNQPQHFGDGTRLSIL.

This clone was picked up one time. The chain links TRBV28 to TRBJ2-4, with D maybe TRBD2 (6 bases). The CDR3 spans 22 residues. V shed 3 bases and J shed 0 bases, with 30 bases lying between them. Germline V gene sequence: CDR1 MDHEN, CDR2 SYDVKM. CDR3 sequence reads: CASSFPIKGLPRDRLAKNIQYF. DNA for the CDR3: TGTGCCAGCAGTTTCCCAATCAAAGGGTTGCCGCGGGACCGCTTAGCCAAAAACATTCAGTACTTC.

This clone counts as medium-sized. The chain combines TRBV15 with TRBJ2-3, with 10 bases matching TRBD2. From germline, CDR1 is LNHNV and CDR2 YYDKDF (reference sequence). This CDR3 has 17 amino acids. Trimming cost V 0 bases and J 2 bases; bases outside gene matches: 5. CDR3: CATSRDRLAGATDTQYF. CDR3 DNA sequence: TGTGCCACCAGCAGAGATAGGCTAGCGGGAGCCACAGATACGCAGTATTTT.

The chain has TRBV9 and TRBJ1-2, with 10 bases matching TRBD1. V was pared by 3 bases and J by 5 bases, with 7 bases of the junction left unmatched. Germline CDR1 and CDR2: SGDLS and YYNGEE. The CDR3 spans 15 residues. CDR3 sequence reads: CASSGRQGASYGYTF. The CDR3 DNA sequence: TGTGCCAGCAGCGGGCGACAGGGGGCTTCATATGGCTACACCTTC.

The chain combines TRBV12-3 or TRBV12-4 with TRBJ2-5; no definite D call. Trimming removed 7 bases at V and 4 bases at J, with 10 bases between. The CDR3 loop spans 12 amino acids. Here the CDR3 reads CASTPFGETQYF. Written as DNA, the CDR3 is TGTGCCAGCACCCCGTTCGGAGAGACCCAGTACTTC.

The chain has TRBV10-3 and TRBJ2-2; 8 bases agree with TRBD2. V was clipped by 6 bases and J by 6 bases; unmatched bases: 9. The germline CDR1 and CDR2 sequences are ENHRY and SYGVKD. This CDR3 is built from 15 residues. CDR3 in DNA: TGTGCCATCAGGGCGACTAGCGTAGTGGCCGGGGAGCTGTTTTTT. Translation gives CAIRATSVVAGELFF.

CDR3 region: CASSRGTGREKLFF. CDR3 nucleotide sequence: TGTGCCAGCAGTCGCGGGACAGGTCGGGAAAAACTGTTTTTT. V usage is TRBV27 and J usage is TRBJ1-4; 8 bases are a match to TRBD1. The CDR3 is made up of 14 amino acids. Per the germline V gene, CDR1 is MNHEY and CDR2 is SMNVEV (reference sequence). V shed 5 bases and J 8 bases; nucleotides not matched to a gene: 7.

The gene calls are TRBV6-5 and TRBJ2-7; the match to TRBD1 covers 11 bases. Per the germline V gene, CDR1 is MNHEY and CDR2 is SVGAGI. The CDR3 loop spans 14 amino acids. V dropped 6 bases and J dropped 6; count of bases not matched to a gene: 7. Here the CDR3 DNA reads TGTGCCAGCAGGTGGGGACAGGGGGTTGGCGAGCAGTACTTC. Protein sequence: CASRWGQGVGEQYF.

CDR3 DNA sequence: TGTGCCAGCAGTTACACGAGCTCCTACGAGCAGTACTTC. Translation: CASSYTSSYEQYF. J is TRBJ2-7 and V is TRBV6-5; D is ambiguous. V shed 2 bases and J shed 0 bases, with 5 bases lying between them. CDR1 MNHEY and CDR2 SVGAGI come from the germline V gene. This CDR3 is built from 13 residues.

The V call is TRBV28, the J call TRBJ1-5; TRBD1 agrees at 8 bases. This CDR3 has 15 amino acids. Germline lookup yields CDR1 MDHEN and CDR2 SYDVKM. V trimming: 4 bases; J trimming: 2 bases; junction bases outside the gene matches: 4. CDR3 in amino acids: CASSSQQGGNQPQHF. The CDR3 region has the DNA TGTGCCAGCAGTTCCCAACAGGGGGGCAATCAGCCCCAGCATTTT.

The chain has TRBV11-3 and TRBJ2-7; TRBD2 matches at 7 bases. In germline, CDR1 is SGHNT, CDR2 YENEEA. Losses at the gene ends were 0 bases for V and 5 bases for J; bases not matched to a gene: 1. This CDR3 is built from 13 residues. CDR3 DNA: TGTGCCAGCAGCTTAGAAGCGGGACACGAGCAGTACTTC. Translating it yields CASSLEAGHEQYF.

This chain connects TRBV5-1 to TRBJ2-5; 8 nucleotides agree with TRBD1. CDR1 SGHRS and CDR2 YFSETQ come from the germline V gene. Trimming took 3 bases from V and 3 from J; bases not matched to a gene: 1. The CDR3 has 13 residues. CDR3: CASSSQGEETQYF. The CDR3 coding sequence is TGCGCCAGCAGCTCACAGGGGGAAGAGACCCAGTACTTC.

J is TRBJ2-7 and V is TRBV6-2 or TRBV6-3, with 7 bases matching TRBD1. Trimming at V came to 2 bases and at J to 2 bases, leaving 9 bases not matched to a gene. This CDR3 spans 16 amino acids. CDR1 is MNHEY, CDR2 SVGEGT, per germline. This CDR3 is CASSYNRGTATYEQYF. CDR3 in DNA: TGTGCCAGCAGTTACAATAGAGGGACAGCAACCTACGAGCAGTACTTC.

In regard to this clone: No conserved phenylalanine or tryptophan is present at the end of the CDR3, so a read error is the likely explanation. It is unclear where the CDR3 begins or ends on the DNA, so no DNA is shown, and the CDR3 is as TCRdb lists it. The chain joins TRBV5-5 to TRBJ1-2; the D call in the table, TRBD1, was not verified against the DNA. Counting both end residues, the CDR3 totals 14 amino acids. Germline V gene lookup returns CDR1 SGHKS and CDR2 YYEKEE (reference sequence). This CDR3 reads CASSLALGQGFGFL.

The V call is TRBV9, the J call TRBJ2-2, with D uncertain. CDR3 length: 14 amino acids. Trimming pared 3 bases from V and 3 bases from J, leaving 9 bases between. Germline lookup yields CDR1 SGDLS and CDR2 YYNGEE. The CDR3 DNA reads TGTGCCAGCAGCGCATCCATAGACACCGGGGAGCTGTTTTTT. It codes for CASSASIDTGELFF. The variable domain in full, with the rest retrieved from reference TRBV9 and TRBJ2-2, is DSGVTQTPKHLITATGQRVTLRCSPRSGDLSVYWYQQSLDQGLQFLIQYYNGEERAKGNILERFSAQQFPDLHSELNLSSLELGDSALYFCASSASIDTGELFFGEGSRLTVL.

The chain is built from TRBV14 and TRBJ2-5; maybe TRBD1 (6 bases). The V and J ends lost 1 base and 7 bases respectively, with 7 bases between them. The CDR3 consists of 12 residues. Germline values: CDR1 SGHDN, CDR2 FVKESK. The CDR3 reads CASSQGGGTQYF. The DNA for the CDR3 is TGTGCCAGCAGCCAAGGAGGGGGGACCCAGTACTTC.

The chain combines TRBV21-1 with TRBJ2-4. TRBV21-1 is classified as a pseudogene. CDR3 size: 15 residues. The CDR3 sequence: CASSKAKKAKNIQYF. The CDR3 DNA follows: TGTGCCAGCAGCAAGGCTAAAAAGGCCAAAAACATTCAGTACTTC.

This chain connects TRBV9 to TRBJ1-2, with no clear D. Trimming shortened V by 0 bases and J by 3 bases, and 9 bases separated the two germline ends. The CDR3 sequence is 14 residues long. Germline CDR1 reads SGDLS; CDR2 reads YYNGEE. The CDR3 spells CASSVAGQYYGYTF. In DNA form, the CDR3 reads TGTGCCAGCAGCGTAGCCGGCCAGTACTATGGCTACACCTTC.

The chain carries TRBV5-5 and TRBJ2-7, with 9 nucleotides matching TRBD1. Germline V lookup: CDR1 SGHKS, CDR2 YYEKEE (reference sequence). Losses at the gene ends were 3 bases for V and 4 bases for J; bases not matched to a gene: 8. The CDR3 consists of 15 residues. In DNA form, the CDR3 reads TGTGCCAGCAGCTCCGACGGGACAGGGTTATACGAGCAGTACTTC. As protein: CASSSDGTGLYEQYF.